Listed here are 21 T cell receptor beta chains from one sample, sequenced in a study of post-analysis software for immune sequencing data. Their antigens are not known. Study results and limitations: When patients were compared with controls, 4 or 5 TRBV segments were more frequent, TRBV5-6, TRBV5-1 and TRBV20-1 among them.

Tagging with unique molecular identifiers was a feature of the TCR beta cDNA libraries. TCRdb reanalysed the PCR reads using MiXCR and keeps one entry per CDR3 protein. The repertoire includes around 710,000 distinct CDR3 sequences, just over 45% of them detected once, and just under 5% sits in the top ten. Input material: blood. These TCRs come from a girl between 5 and 17 years old with multiple sclerosis.

The CDR3 loop reads CSARDVSRSYEQYF. The CDR3 DNA reads TGCAGTGCTAGAGATGTGTCCAGGAGCTACGAGCAGTACTTC. The V and J genes are TRBV20-1 and TRBJ2-7; the D is unclear. Trimming left V 0 bases short and J 3 bases short, with 12 bases between. This CDR3 region has 14 residues. Germline V gives CDR1 DFQATT, CDR2 SNEGSKA (reference sequence).

V is TRBV29-1 and J is TRBJ2-4; D possibly uses TRBD1 or TRBD2 (5 bases each). The J call may be wrong; the DNA end is better matched by TRBJ2-7. Germline V gene data show CDR1 as SQVTM and CDR2 as ANQGSEA. The CDR3 has 14 residues. CDR3 nucleotide sequence: TGCAGCGTTCCCCTGACAGAGGGTTCAAACGAGCAGTACTTC. Protein product: CSVPLTEGSNEQYF.

About this clonotype itself: A much more abundant neighbour one base away suggests this may be a read error. The chain uses TRBV29-1 and TRBJ2-1, with 10 bases aligning to TRBD2. V was clipped by 6 bases and J by 13 bases; unmatched bases: 15. The germline gives CDR1 SQVTM, CDR2 ANQGSEA. The length of the CDR3 is 14 residues. CDR3 in DNA: TGCAGCGTGGTTTATAGGACTAGCGGAGAGACCCAGTTCTTC. Translated, it gives CSVVYRTSGETQFF.

The genes are TRBV3-1 and TRBJ2-5; 10 bases fit TRBD2. This CDR3 contains 16 residues. Germline V CDR1 and CDR2: LGHDT, YNNKEL (reference sequence). The trim removed 0 bases at V and 5 bases at J, leaving 6 bases unmatched. CDR3 sequence (DNA): TGTGCCAGCAGCCAAGATCCTAGCGGGAGCAGGGAGACCCAGTACTTC. Translating gives CASSQDPSGSRETQYF.

A few counts support this clonotype. The V call is TRBV12-3 or TRBV12-4, the J call TRBJ2-1, with 8 bases aligning to TRBD2. This CDR3 is built from 15 residues. J was trimmed by 4 bases and V by 5 bases; bases with no gene match: 7. Here the CDR3 DNA reads TGTGCCAGCAGTCAAACGGGAGGGCCTTACAATGAGCAGTTCTTC. Translated, it gives CASSQTGGPYNEQFF.

The chain joins TRBV6-6 to TRBJ2-7; perhaps TRBD2 as D (6 bases). The CDR3 is made up of 15 amino acids. With 7 bases removed from V and 3 bases from J, the gap between germline ends came to 19 bases. Germline V gene sequence: CDR1 MNHNY, CDR2 SVGAGI (reference sequence). CDR3 nucleotides: TGTGCCAGCAACCAGGCTAGCGTTAGAGACTACGAGCAGTACTTC. It encodes CASNQASVRDYEQYF.

The sample holds a few counts of this clonotype. The J gene is TRBJ2-7, the V gene TRBV5-1; 11 nucleotides agree with TRBD2. V was clipped by 0 bases and J by 6 bases; unmatched bases: 2. This CDR3 comprises 14 residues. Germline assignment: CDR1 SGHRS and CDR2 YFSETQ. This CDR3 reads CASSLGLAGPEQYF. CDR3 DNA: TGCGCCAGCAGCTTGGGACTAGCGGGACCCGAGCAGTACTTC.

The chain uses TRBV2 and TRBJ2-3; 7 bases align to TRBD1. The CDR3 has 16 amino acids. V was clipped by 6 bases and J by 4 bases; unmatched bases: 13. Germline-derived CDR1 and CDR2 are SNHLY and FYNNEI. The CDR3 bases are TGTGCCAGCAGGGGCTTGGGGGACAGAAGTCCAGATACGCAGTATTTT. Amino acid sequence: CASRGLGDRSPDTQYF.

The chain has TRBV6-5 and TRBJ1-2, with TRBD1 as a possible D gene (5 bases). V was trimmed by 2 bases and J by 4 bases, leaving 5 bases between them. The CDR3 totals 12 residues. In germline, CDR1 is MNHEY, CDR2 SVGAGI. The CDR3 DNA reads as TGTGCCAGCAGTTACAGGGGCTATGGCTACACCTTC. This codes for CASSYRGYGYTF.

J is TRBJ2-3 and V is TRBV6-2 or TRBV6-3; D uncertain. Trimming shortened V by 2 bases and J by 6 bases, and 12 bases separated the two germline ends. Germline V gene data show CDR1 as MNHEY and CDR2 as SVGEGT. The CDR3 runs 14 residues. CDR3: CASSYGTASDTQYF. CDR3 DNA sequence: TGTGCCAGCAGTTACGGCACCGCCTCGGATACGCAGTATTTT.

Concerning this clonotype: A much larger clone sits a single nucleotide away, making a read error possible. CDR3 amino acids: CASSLIGGSHEQYF. The CDR3 DNA follows: TGTGCCAGCAGTTTAATTGGGGGCTCCCACGAGCAGTACTTC. V is TRBV12-3 or TRBV12-4 and J is TRBJ2-7; D is perhaps TRBD1 (6 bases). The CDR3 loop spans 14 amino acids.

The sample holds a few counts of this clonotype. V is TRBV2 and J is TRBJ2-7, with 10 bases identical to TRBD1. CDR3 length: 14 residues. CDR1 and CDR2 from the germline V gene are SNHLY and FYNNEI. V was clipped by 6 bases and J by 2 bases; unmatched bases: 4. This CDR3 reads CASRGQGRAYEQYF. CDR3 nucleotide sequence: TGTGCCAGCAGGGGACAGGGGAGGGCCTACGAGCAGTACTTC.

The sample holds a few counts of this clonotype. The rearrangement links TRBV6-2 or TRBV6-3 to TRBJ2-1; 10 bases are a match to TRBD1. Trimming at V came to 3 bases and at J to 8 bases, leaving 13 bases not matched to a gene. The CDR3 length is 17 residues. Per the germline V gene, CDR1 is MNHEY and CDR2 is SVGEGT. CDR3 sequence (DNA): TGTGCCAGCAGTTATCTCCCCGCGGGACAGGGGATCTATGAGCAGTTCTTC. The encoded protein is CASSYLPAGQGIYEQFF.

V usage is TRBV18 and J usage is TRBJ2-4; 13 bases align to TRBD2. The tail of the sequence fits TRBJ2-5 better, so the J call may be wrong. Germline CDR1 reads KGHSH; CDR2 reads LQKENI. The CDR3 runs 16 residues. CDR3 loop: CASSPGLAGAGETQYF. CDR3 sequence (DNA): TGTGCCAGCTCACCTGGACTAGCGGGAGCGGGGGAGACCCAGTACTTC.

The chain joins TRBV12-3 or TRBV12-4 to TRBJ1-5, with D perhaps TRBD1 (5 bases). Trimming pared 2 bases from V and 2 bases from J, leaving 13 bases between. This CDR3 contains 16 residues. CDR3 DNA: TGTGCCAGCAGTTTATCCCTTGGCAGGGGCAATCAGCCCCAGCATTTT. This gives the protein CASSLSLGRGNQPQHF.

Concerning this clonotype itself: The junction and the germline gene differ at one end; a read error may be behind it. This rearrangement joins TRBV28 to TRBJ1-4; tentatively, D is TRBD1 (5 bases). Germline CDR1 MDHEN, CDR2 SYDVKM. This CDR3 contains 15 residues. The CDR3 loop is CASSPPGTANEKRFF. The CDR3 nucleotides are TGTGCCAGCAGTCCACCCGGGACGGCTAATGAAAAACGGTTTTTT.

The chain uses TRBV11-3 and TRBJ2-1; no clear D gene. Looked up from germline, CDR1 is SGHNT and CDR2 is YENEEA. This CDR3 is built from 13 residues. The V end was cut by 2 bases, the J end by 10 bases, with 12 bases between. DNA for the CDR3: TGTGCCAGCAGCTTACTGTTTATGGACGAGCAGTTCTTC. Translated, it gives CASSLLFMDEQFF. The full variable domain, completed using reference TRBV11-3 and TRBJ2-1, is EAGVVQSPRYKIIEKKQPVAFWCNPISGHNTLYWYLQNLGQGPELLIRYENEEAVDDSQLPKDRFSAERLKGVDSTLKIQPAELGDSAVYLCASSLLFMDEQFFGPGTRLTVL.

The V call is TRBV12-3 or TRBV12-4, the J call TRBJ2-1, with 8 nucleotides matching TRBD2. V gave up 3 bases and J gave up 0 bases; unmatched junction bases: 16. The CDR3 covers 20 residues. The CDR3, as DNA: TGTGCCAGCAGTTTGTTCAGGAGCGGACAGCGGGAGTCCTCCTACAATGAGCAGTTCTTC. Translation: CASSLFRSGQRESSYNEQFF.

This clonotype was seen just once. The chain combines TRBV28 with TRBJ2-3, with 9 bases aligning to TRBD2. The length of the CDR3 is 15 residues. V lost 5 bases, J lost 0 bases, and 3 bases stayed unmatched. Germline V gene sequence: CDR1 MDHEN, CDR2 SYDVKM. CDR3 DNA sequence: TGTGCCAGCAGTGTTAGCGGGAGAAGCACAGATACGCAGTATTTT. This sequence encodes CASSVSGRSTDTQYF. Full variable domain (missing parts from reference TRBV28 and TRBJ2-3): DVKVTQSSRYLVKRTGEKVFLECVQDMDHENMFWYRQDPGLGLRLIYFSYDVKMKEKGDIPEGYSVSREKKERFSLILESASTNQTSMYLCASSVSGRSTDTQYFGPGTRLTVL.

The table lists this clonotype with a few counts. V is TRBV7-2 and J is TRBJ2-1; D assignment may be TRBD1 or TRBD2 (5 bases each). This CDR3 is built from 15 residues. V was clipped by 10 bases and J by 0 bases, with 16 bases between them. Germline V gene data show CDR1 as SGHTA and CDR2 as FQGNSA. CDR3 nucleotides: TGTGCCAACACTCCTGAGGGGAGCTCCTACAATGAGCAGTTCTTC. It codes for CANTPEGSSYNEQFF.

This clonotype was detected only a few times. This chain uses TRBV9 with TRBJ2-1; D possibly corresponds to TRBD2 (6 bases). The V gene's germline CDR1 is SGDLS and CDR2 YYNGEE. There are 14 residues in the CDR3. The V and J ends lost 0 bases and 4 bases respectively, with 8 bases between them. The CDR3 DNA follows: TGTGCCAGCAGCGTAGGACTAGAATACAATGAGCAGTTCTTC. Translated, it gives CASSVGLEYNEQFF.